The clone carrying this TCR beta chain was detected a few times. This entry comes from a study of shared T cell receptors in the human thymus. Germline trimming cut 6 bases from V and 3 bases from J; bases unmatched to any gene: 15. The germline V gene encodes CDR1 MDHEN and CDR2 SYDVKM. This CDR3 is built from 20 residues. Data came from immunoSEQ multiplex PCR; TCRdb stores just in-frame clones and leaves some out. Of roughly 550,000 clones in the sample, around 78% were seen once. These data were likewise used in another study, on human thymus T cells. That source notes: Healthy Finnish infants undergoing corrective surgery for congenital heart defects were the donors. It was from resections taken during corrective heart surgery that the thymus tissue came. Thymic and blood repertoires appeared to display a bias in their usage of V and J genes. Related work showed strongly overlapping thymic repertoires across unrelated individuals.

The origin of this receptor is a boy under two years old with a congenital heart defect. The chain carries TRBV28 and TRBJ2-3; 16 nucleotides align to TRBD2. The sample consisted of thymocytes. The CDR3 here is CASSRGTSGRALSFTDTQYF. As DNA, the CDR3 is TGTGCCAGCAGCCGGGGGACTAGCGGGAGGGCCCTCTCTTTTACAGATACGCAGTATTTT. Variable domain in full (rest from reference TRBV28 and TRBJ2-3): DVKVTQSSRYLVKRTGEKVFLECVQDMDHENMFWYRQDPGLGLRLIYFSYDVKMKEKGDIPEGYSVSREKKERFSLILESASTNQTSMYLCASSRGTSGRALSFTDTQYFGPGTRLTVL.